This T cell receptor beta chain was sequenced during a study of cytomegalovirus exposure and HLA in healthy donors. This CDR3 contains 14 residues. Germline CDR1 and CDR2: SGDLS and YYNGEE. Trimming left V 1 base short and J 4 bases short, with 12 bases between. Overall study findings and caveats: Specific recognition of CMV antigens was confirmed in vitro for a few chains (all CMV-associated). Association of a missense DCLRE1C variant with TCR beta V- and J-gene trimming was reported in a later analysis. Later work associated approximately 17,000 TCR beta sequences with HLA alleles at 0.05 false discovery rate.

Amplification used 60 Vbeta primers and 13 Jbeta primers. Under the authors' procedure: An analysis performed later counted 75 million to 80 million unique TCR beta chains (approximately 10 million of them shared). The data were produced by immunoSEQ multiplex PCR, yet TCRdb's version contains in-frame clones alone and is incomplete. That table furnishes V, J and clone size, whereas the DNA furnished D and trimming. The sample includes 85,000 to 110,000 clones, approximately 66% of them seen just once. With regard to this clone: Its specificity is not known.

This TCR came from a woman in her forties or fifties in good health and CMV-seronegative. The chain joins TRBV9 to TRBJ2-7, with TRBD2 as a possible D gene (6 bases). Sequenced input: PBMCs. The DNA of the CDR3 is TGTGCCAGCAGCGTACGCCACGGAGGGTACGAGCAGTACTTC. The encoded protein is CASSVRHGGYEQYF.